A selection of T cell receptor beta chains follows, all from one sample in a study of cytomegalovirus exposure and HLA in healthy donors. TCRdb's table, derived via immunoSEQ multiplex PCR, lists solely in-frame clones and lacks some. The sample has more than 85,000 clones, 65% to 80% seen once; the top ten hold about 4%. Sample: PBMCs. The receptors were sampled from a woman between 50 and 59 years old in good health and CMV-seropositive. The CDR3 runs from the conserved cysteine through the conserved F or W.

J | V | CDR3
TRBJ1-3 | TRBV9 | CASSGGDSGNTIYF
TRBJ2-5 | TRBV5-8 | CASSLGQQETQYF
TRBJ2-7 | TRBV5-1 | CASSSVGMRDEQYF
TRBJ1-2 | TRBV29-1 | CSAGGDGRGYGYTF
TRBJ1-1 | TRBV19 | CASSSGWNTEAFF
TRBJ2-1 | TRBV11-3 | CASSLRGLGNEQFF
TRBJ1-1 | TRBV13 | CASSRIGDTIGTEAFF
TRBJ1-2 | TRBV6-1 | CASTSGQGVYYGYTF
TRBJ2-5 | TRBV19 | CASSGTSKETQYF
TRBJ1-4 | TRBV2 | CASSAGGANEKLFF
TRBJ1-5 | TRBV30 | CAWSRTGRGQPQHF
TRBJ2-3 | TRBV27 | CASSSGTGGNTDTQYF
- | TRBV7-8 | CASSLDTGTGYYEQYF
TRBJ2-2 | TRBV6-5 | CASRGGGLKTGELFF
TRBJ2-7 | TRBV29-1 | CSVEKGASSGEQYF
TRBJ2-2 | TRBV5-6 | CASSLASSGAVVGELFF
TRBJ1-1 | TRBV9 | CASSPRGGNTEAFF
TRBJ2-2 | TRBV5-6 | CASRTFGGGPGTGELFF
TRBJ2-1 | TRBV9 | CASSVRGSTYNEQFF
TRBJ1-6 | TRBV7-6 | CASSDRGSSYNSPLHF
TRBJ1-2 | TRBV11-2 | CASSPGEIYRGYTF
TRBJ2-7 | TRBV2 | CASSGTSGSYEQYF
TRBJ2-3 | TRBV7-6 | CASSLRRSVSTDTQYF
TRBJ2-7 | TRBV20-1 | CSGLRGYEQYF
TRBJ1-1 | TRBV6-1 | CASSEAGGSTEAFF
TRBJ2-7 | TRBV2 | CASSGTAGGHEQYF
TRBJ1-1 | TRBV6-1 | CASSEGPEMNTEAFF
TRBJ2-3 | TRBV5-6 | CASSLQGRTDTQYF
TRBJ2-5 | TRBV11-2 | CASSLDQTDGQDIGETQYF
TRBJ1-2 | TRBV6-1 | CASSEGNDLLYGYTF
TRBJ2-7 | TRBV9 | CASSVHPGSEQYF
TRBJ1-4 | TRBV11-2 | CASSLHRGSNEKLFF
TRBJ2-5 | TRBV10-1 | CASSGRDSQETQYF
TRBJ2-5 | TRBV18 | CASSPPLAGTETQYF
TRBJ2-7 | TRBV19 | CASSSGSIYEQYF
TRBJ1-2 | TRBV18 | CASSEDRGSYGYTF
TRBJ1-2 | TRBV7-9 | CASSSDSYGYTF
TRBJ1-2 | TRBV7-9 | CASSTVLNYGYTF
TRBJ2-1 | TRBV4-1 | CASAYSPGQENEQFF
TRBJ2-2 | TRBV7-9 | CASSLGSGGTGELFF
TRBJ2-7 | TRBV1 | CTSPGTSSYEQYF
TRBJ1-1 | TRBV18 | CASSPINTEAFF
TRBJ2-7 | TRBV29-1 | CSVLQGRPGYEQYF
TRBJ2-2 | TRBV2 | CASSDPQGANTGELFF
TRBJ1-2 | TRBV6-1 | CASSNLFTGDGYTF
TRBJ2-3 | TRBV27 | CASSRLDRERGDTQYF
TRBJ2-1 | TRBV5-8 | CASSPYNEQFF
TRBJ2-5 | TRBV4-1 | CASSPPSGETQYF
TRBJ2-7 | TRBV5-1 | CASSPSSAVTYEQYF
TRBJ2-5 | TRBV11-2 | CASSSWTSGDFQETQYF
TRBJ2-2 | TRBV7-9 | CASSLAYITSGNTGELFF
TRBJ1-4 | TRBV14 | CASSQWDRNEKLFF
TRBJ1-4 | TRBV4-2 | CASSPPGQGDEKLFF
TRBJ2-3 | TRBV7-6 | CASSLGLADSSTDTQYF
TRBJ1-1 | TRBV5-1 | CASSLGARTEAFF